The 11 T cell receptor beta chains below were found in one sample sequenced in a study of cytomegalovirus exposure and HLA in healthy donors. With 60 Vbeta and 13 Jbeta primers, the PCR was carried out. Some clones are missing from TCRdb's copy, which holds only in-frame ones; the method was immunoSEQ multiplex PCR. This repertoire shows 180,000 or so clones, about 85% found once; its top ten account for roughly 1.4%. The sample consisted of PBMCs. These receptors were obtained from a girl between 5 and 17 years old in good health and CMV-seropositive.

This sequence joins TRBV5-1 and TRBJ2-6; 9 bases match TRBD2. This CDR3 is built from 18 residues. The germline V gene encodes CDR1 SGHRS and CDR2 YFSETQ. V lost 0 bases and J lost 3; bases outside the gene matches: 7. This CDR3 is CASSLGGSGRSGANVLTF. The CDR3 nucleotides are TGCGCCAGCAGCTTGGGAGGTAGCGGGAGAAGTGGGGCCAACGTCCTGACTTTC.

The V gene is TRBV6-4, the J gene TRBJ2-3, with 7 bases matching TRBD2. Germline V CDR1 and CDR2: MRHNA, SNTAGT. This CDR3 is 16 amino acids long. Trimming removed 4 bases from V and 0 bases from J; junction bases left unmatched: 7. The CDR3 sequence is CASSVVLAESTDTQYF. CDR3 nucleotide sequence: TGTGCCAGCAGTGTTGTTCTAGCGGAAAGCACAGATACGCAGTATTTT.

This clone was seen only a few times. The chain uses TRBV29-1 and TRBJ2-5, with 13 bases lining up with TRBD2. TRBJ2-7 explains the end of the DNA better; the J call may be wrong. CDR1 is SQVTM, CDR2 ANQGSEA, per germline. The CDR3 length is 16 residues. This chain's CDR3 is CSVEGLGTSGDYEQYF. The CDR3 coding sequence is TGCAGCGTTGAAGGGTTGGGGACTAGCGGGGATTACGAGCAGTACTTC.

The genes are TRBV4-3 and TRBJ1-2, with a weak D call TRBD1 (6 bases). The CDR3 runs to 14 residues. The germline gives CDR1 LGHNA, CDR2 YSLEER. Trimming stripped 0 bases from V and 2 bases from J, with 7 bases between. The CDR3 here is CASSQDRGNYGYTF. The DNA for the CDR3 is TGCGCCAGCAGCCAAGATAGGGGGAACTATGGCTACACCTTC.

The rearrangement uses TRBV7-6 and TRBJ2-1, with 9 positions matching TRBD2. Germline V lookup: CDR1 SGHVS, CDR2 FNYEAQ. CDR3 size: 16 residues. Trimming removed 2 bases from V and 7 bases from J; junction bases left unmatched: 9. The CDR3 region has the DNA TGTGCCAGCAGCTTAAGAGCGGGAGGAGAGAGGAATGAGCAGTTCTTC. The encoded protein is CASSLRAGGERNEQFF.

The chain is built from TRBV23-1 and TRBJ1-2; D possibly corresponds to TRBD1 (5 bases). TRBV23-1 is sorted into the ORF group, with uncertain function. CDR3 length: 15 amino acids. Trimming removed 0 bases from V and 3 bases from J, with 11 bases in between. The CDR3 sequence is CASSQSRQGHYGYTF. CDR3 sequence (DNA): TGCGCCAGCAGTCAATCGAGGCAGGGTCACTATGGCTACACCTTC.

The chain has TRBV18 and TRBJ2-1, with 7 bases that match TRBD2. The ends lost 2 bases at V and 4 bases at J; junction bases unmatched: 2. This CDR3 region has 14 residues. In germline, CDR1 is KGHSH, CDR2 LQKENI. CDR3: CASSPAGEYNEQFF. As DNA, the CDR3 is TGTGCCAGCTCACCAGCGGGGGAATACAATGAGCAGTTCTTC.

This clone was seen once. The chain recombines TRBV6-5 with TRBJ1-1; 8 bases fit TRBD1. The J segment lost 11 bases and the V segment lost 5 bases, leaving 10 bases of the junction unmatched. Germline V gene lookup returns CDR1 MNHEY and CDR2 SVGAGI. The CDR3 is 13 amino acids. The CDR3 bases are TGTGCCAGCAGTGTACAGGGGGTGAAGGGGGCTTTCTTT. Its protein product is CASSVQGVKGAFF.

The chain recombines TRBV19 with TRBJ1-1, with 9 bases that match TRBD1. The V gene end was trimmed by 3 bases and the J gene end by 0 bases; junction bases not matched to a gene: 2. The CDR3 is made up of 15 amino acids. Germline CDR1 LNHDA, CDR2 SQIVND (reference sequence). In nucleotides, the CDR3 is TGTGCCAGTAGTATGAGGGACAGGGTGAACACTGAAGCTTTCTTT. Translation: CASSMRDRVNTEAFF.

The J gene is TRBJ1-5, the V gene TRBV6-1; 7 bases are a match to TRBD1. The CDR3 consists of 15 residues. J gave up 5 bases and V 2 bases, and 6 bases lay outside the gene matches. The germline V gene has CDR1 MNHNS and CDR2 SASEGT. The DNA for the CDR3 is TGTGCCAGCAGTGAATCTGTGACAGGGCATCAGCCCCAGCATTTT. It encodes CASSESVTGHQPQHF.

This clone was counted a few times. The chain couples TRBV6-1 to TRBJ2-7; D perhaps matches TRBD1 (6 bases). The CDR3 sequence is 13 residues long. Trimming took 6 bases from V and 4 from J, leaving 13 bases between them. From germline, CDR1 is MNHNS and CDR2 SASEGT. CDR3 bases: TGTGCCAGCAGAGCACACAGGGAATACGAGCAGTACTTC. Translated, it gives CASRAHREYEQYF.